This T cell receptor beta chain was captured in a study of cytomegalovirus exposure and HLA in healthy donors. Study-wide findings and caveats: Links to common viral pathogens appeared, in a later analysis, for several of the most significant clusters. Presence/absence analyses assumed roughly uniform sequencing depth across donors.

The CDR3 has 14 residues. V shed 0 bases and J shed 2 bases, with 9 bases lying between them. The germline V gene has CDR1 SGHRS and CDR2 YFSETQ. 13 Jbeta primers and 60 Vbeta primers were used for the PCR. Using immunoSEQ multiplex PCR, the repertoire was profiled, and TCRdb retains in-frame clones only, with some absent. This table holds 80,000 to 95,000 clones, about 89% found once. Details on this clone: Its antigen is not identified.

Sequencing was performed on PBMCs. This chain connects TRBV5-1 to TRBJ2-7; D is undetermined. This clonotype was obtained from a man aged 25-45 years in good health and CMV-seropositive. The CDR3 protein is CASSLGETTYEQYF. In nucleotides, the CDR3 is TGCGCCAGCAGCTTGGGAGAGACAACCTACGAGCAGTACTTC.